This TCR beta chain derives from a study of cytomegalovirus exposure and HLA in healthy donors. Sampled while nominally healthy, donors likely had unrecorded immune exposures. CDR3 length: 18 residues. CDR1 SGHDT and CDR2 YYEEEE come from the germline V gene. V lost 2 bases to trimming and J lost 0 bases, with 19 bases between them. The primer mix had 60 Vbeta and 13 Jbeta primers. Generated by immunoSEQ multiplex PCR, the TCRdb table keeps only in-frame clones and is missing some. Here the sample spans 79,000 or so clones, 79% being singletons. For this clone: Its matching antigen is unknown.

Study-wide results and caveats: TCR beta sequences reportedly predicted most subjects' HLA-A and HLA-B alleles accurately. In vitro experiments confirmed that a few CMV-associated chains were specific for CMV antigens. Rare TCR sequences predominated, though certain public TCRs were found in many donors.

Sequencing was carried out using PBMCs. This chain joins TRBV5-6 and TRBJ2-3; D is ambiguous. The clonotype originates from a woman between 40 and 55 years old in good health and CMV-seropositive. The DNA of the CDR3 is TGTGCCAGCAGCTTTCAGCCGGAGATCCGACCTAGCACAGATACGCAGTATTTT. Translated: CASSFQPEIRPSTDTQYF. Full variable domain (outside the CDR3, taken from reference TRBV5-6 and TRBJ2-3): DAGVTQSPTHLIKTRGQQVTLRCSPKSGHDTVSWYQQALGQGPQFIFQYYEEEERQRGNFPDRFSGHQFPNYSSELNVNALLLGDSALYLCASSFQPEIRPSTDTQYFGPGTRLTVL.